Listed here are 4 T cell receptor beta chains from one sample, sequenced in a study of tumor and adjacent non-tumor tissue in lung cancer. TCRbeta libraries were built with three rounds of nested PCR, modified from ARM-PCR. TCRdb re-called the multiplex PCR reads with MiXCR, one entry per CDR3 protein. The table records 43,000 or so distinct CDR3 sequences, roughly 60% of them present only once. This sample's RNA came from whole unsorted tissue. The normal lung tissue was taken more than 3 cm from the tumor edge. The sample taken for sequencing was distant non-tumor lung tissue. The receptors were gathered from a man aged 45-65 years with non-small cell lung cancer.

The V gene is TRBV21-1, the J gene TRBJ2-3. TRBV21-1 constitutes a pseudogene. This CDR3 has 14 residues. The CDR3 bases are TGTGCCAGCCGTAGTTACTACCCCACAGATACGCAGTATTTT. Translated, it gives CASRSYYPTDTQYF.

The rearrangement joins TRBV19 to TRBJ1-6; the D gene is possibly TRBD1 (5 bases). The CDR3 consists of 14 residues. Germline loops: CDR1 LNHDA, CDR2 SQIVND (reference sequence). The V end was cut by 5 bases, the J end by 7 bases, with 12 bases between. CDR3 sequence: CASSLEGTNSPLHF. Written as DNA, the CDR3 is TGTGCCAGTAGTCTCGAGGGGACCAATTCACCCCTCCACTTT.

Note on this clonotype: Possible read error: a much larger clone is one base away. V gene TRBV12-3 or TRBV12-4 combines with J gene TRBJ2-1, with 9 bases fitting TRBD1. The V and J ends lost 0 bases and 9 bases, in that order; junction bases with no gene match: 6. The CDR3 length is 15 residues. The CDR3 here is CASSLAGGDRVEQFF. The CDR3 DNA sequence: TGTGCCAGCAGTTTAGCGGGGGGGGACAGGGTTGAGCAGTTCTTC.

By proportion, this clonotype is medium-sized (0.01 to 0.1%). The chain joins TRBV4-2 to TRBJ2-1; D is tentatively TRBD1 or TRBD2 (5 bases each). The CDR3 runs 14 residues. CDR1 LGHNA and CDR2 YNFKEQ come from the germline V gene. V was pared by 0 bases and J by 7 bases, with 10 bases between. This CDR3 is CASSQEEGRNEQFF. CDR3 DNA sequence: TGTGCCAGCAGCCAAGAAGAGGGGCGTAATGAGCAGTTCTTC.